This TCR beta chain was recovered during a study of blood T cells in healthy people across ages. General observations from the study: Donor CMV infection status was unknown, possibly confounding age-related changes in expanded clonotypes. Naive T cell percentage by flow cytometry tracked strongly with beta diversity.

Points on this clonotype: Its specificity is unknown.

A J-beta primer mix and a sample-barcoded 5' primer were used in a second PCR of roughly 6 to 12 cycles. Carrying 12 random nucleotides, a template-switch adaptor labeled each individual cDNA molecule. TCRdb reprocessed the 5' RACE reads with MiXCR, giving one entry per CDR3 protein. The data contain roughly 700,000 distinct CDR3 sequences, less than 40% of them seen just once; the ten biggest clones take up 15% to 19%. V lost 4 bases and J lost 4, with 18 bases in between. CDR3 size: 15 residues. Germline assignment: CDR1 SQVTM and CDR2 ANQGSEA. The source is an elderly woman in good health. The gene calls are TRBV29-1 and TRBJ2-3, with D perhaps TRBD1 or TRBD2 (6 bases each). The specimen was blood. CDR3 nucleotide sequence: TGCAGCGTTGGGGTACCGGGGGCCAGGGCAGATACGCAGTATTTT. Its translation: CSVGVPGARADTQYF.